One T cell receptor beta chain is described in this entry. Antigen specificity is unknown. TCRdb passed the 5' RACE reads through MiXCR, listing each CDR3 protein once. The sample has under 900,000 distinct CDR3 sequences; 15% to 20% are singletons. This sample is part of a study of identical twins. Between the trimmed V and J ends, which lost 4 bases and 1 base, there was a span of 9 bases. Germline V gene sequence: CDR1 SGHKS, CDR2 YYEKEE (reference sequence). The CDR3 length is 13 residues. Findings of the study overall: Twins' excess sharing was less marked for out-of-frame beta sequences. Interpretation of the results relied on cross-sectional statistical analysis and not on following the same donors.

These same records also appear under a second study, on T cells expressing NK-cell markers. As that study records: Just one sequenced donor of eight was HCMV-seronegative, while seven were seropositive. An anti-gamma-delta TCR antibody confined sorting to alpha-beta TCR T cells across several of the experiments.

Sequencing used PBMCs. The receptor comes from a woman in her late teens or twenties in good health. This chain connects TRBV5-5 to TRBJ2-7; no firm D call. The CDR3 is CASSGPLSYEQYF. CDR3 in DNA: TGTGCCAGCAGCGGGCCCCTGTCCTACGAGCAGTACTTC.